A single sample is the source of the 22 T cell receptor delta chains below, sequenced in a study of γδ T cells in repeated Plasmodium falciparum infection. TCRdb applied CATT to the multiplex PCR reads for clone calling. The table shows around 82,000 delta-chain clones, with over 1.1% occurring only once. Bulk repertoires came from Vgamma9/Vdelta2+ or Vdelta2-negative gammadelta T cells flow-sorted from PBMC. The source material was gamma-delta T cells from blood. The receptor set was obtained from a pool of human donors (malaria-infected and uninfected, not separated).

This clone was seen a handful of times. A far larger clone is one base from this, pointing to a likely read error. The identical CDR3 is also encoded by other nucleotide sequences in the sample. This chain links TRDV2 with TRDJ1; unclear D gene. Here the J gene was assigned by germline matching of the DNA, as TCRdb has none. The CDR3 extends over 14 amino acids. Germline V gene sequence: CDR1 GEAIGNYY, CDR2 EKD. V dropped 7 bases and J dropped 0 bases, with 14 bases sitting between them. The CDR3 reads CACDSLLNTDKLIF. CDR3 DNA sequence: TGTGCCTGCGACTCCTTACTTAACACCGATAAACTCATCTTT.

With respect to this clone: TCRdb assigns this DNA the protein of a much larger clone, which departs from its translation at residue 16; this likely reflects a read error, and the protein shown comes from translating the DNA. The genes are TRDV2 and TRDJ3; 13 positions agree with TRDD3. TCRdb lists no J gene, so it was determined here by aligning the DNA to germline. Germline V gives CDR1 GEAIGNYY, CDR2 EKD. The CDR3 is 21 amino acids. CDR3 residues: CACDEVLGDTPRSWDSRQMFF. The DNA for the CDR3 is TGTGCCTGTGACGAGGTACTGGGGGATACGCCCCGTTCCTGGGACTCCCGACAGATGTTTTTC.

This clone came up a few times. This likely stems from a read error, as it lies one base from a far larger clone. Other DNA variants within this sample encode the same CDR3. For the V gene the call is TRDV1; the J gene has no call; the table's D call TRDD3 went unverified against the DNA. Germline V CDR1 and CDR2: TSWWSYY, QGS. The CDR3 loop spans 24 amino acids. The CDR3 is CALGDRAPPLYWGIQNLAADKLIF. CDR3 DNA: TGTGCTCTTGGAGATCGGGCGCCTCCCTTGTACTGGGGGATACAAAATTTAGCAGCCGATAAGCTCATCTTT.

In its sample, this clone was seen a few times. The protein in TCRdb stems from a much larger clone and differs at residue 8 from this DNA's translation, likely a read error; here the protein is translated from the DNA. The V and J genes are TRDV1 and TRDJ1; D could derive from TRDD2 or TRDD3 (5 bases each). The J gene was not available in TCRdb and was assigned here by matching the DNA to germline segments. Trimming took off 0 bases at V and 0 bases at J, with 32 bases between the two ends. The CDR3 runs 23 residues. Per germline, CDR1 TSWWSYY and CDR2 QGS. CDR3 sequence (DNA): TGTGCTCTTGGGGAACTTCCACCCCTACGAGGGGGGTGGGATTCAGCGTACACCGATAAACTCATCTTT. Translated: CALGELPPLRGGWDSAYTDKLIF.

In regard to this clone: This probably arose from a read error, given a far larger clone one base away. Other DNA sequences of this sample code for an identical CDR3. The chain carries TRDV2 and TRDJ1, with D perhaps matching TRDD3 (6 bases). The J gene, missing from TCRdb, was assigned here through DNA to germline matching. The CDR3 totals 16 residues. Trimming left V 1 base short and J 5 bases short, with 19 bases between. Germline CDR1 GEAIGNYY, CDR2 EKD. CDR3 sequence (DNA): TGTGCCTGTGACACGGGGATTTATAGGATCACTGATAAACTCATCTTT. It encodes CACDTGIYRITDKLIF.

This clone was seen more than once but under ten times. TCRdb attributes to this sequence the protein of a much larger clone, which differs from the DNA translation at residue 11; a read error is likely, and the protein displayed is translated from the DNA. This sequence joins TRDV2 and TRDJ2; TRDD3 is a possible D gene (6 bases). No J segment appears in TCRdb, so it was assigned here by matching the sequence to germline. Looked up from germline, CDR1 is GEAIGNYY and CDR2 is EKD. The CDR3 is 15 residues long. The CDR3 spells CACDTGGHPTTQLFF. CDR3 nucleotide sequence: TGTGCCTGTGACACTGGGGGTCACCCGACAACACAACTCTTCTTT.

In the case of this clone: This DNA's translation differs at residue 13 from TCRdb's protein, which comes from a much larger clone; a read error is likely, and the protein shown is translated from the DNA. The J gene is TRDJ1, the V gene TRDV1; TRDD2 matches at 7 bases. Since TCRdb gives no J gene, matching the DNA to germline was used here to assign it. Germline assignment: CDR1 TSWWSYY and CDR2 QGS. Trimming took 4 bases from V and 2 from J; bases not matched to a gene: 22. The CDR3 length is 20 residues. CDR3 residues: CALGGSFFLLMGKVTDKLIF. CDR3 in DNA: TGTGCTCTTGGGGGGTCCTTTTTCCTACTCATGGGGAAAGTAACCGATAAACTCATCTTT.

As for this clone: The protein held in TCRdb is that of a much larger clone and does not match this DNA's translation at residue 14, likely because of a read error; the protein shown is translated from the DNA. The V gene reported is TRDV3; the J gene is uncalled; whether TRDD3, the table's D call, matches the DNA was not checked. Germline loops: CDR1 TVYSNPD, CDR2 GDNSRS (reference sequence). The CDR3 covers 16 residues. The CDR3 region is CALIRPTGGFPNKPIF. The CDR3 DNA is TGTGCCTTGATCCGTCCGACTGGGGGATTTCCGAATAAACCCATCTTT.

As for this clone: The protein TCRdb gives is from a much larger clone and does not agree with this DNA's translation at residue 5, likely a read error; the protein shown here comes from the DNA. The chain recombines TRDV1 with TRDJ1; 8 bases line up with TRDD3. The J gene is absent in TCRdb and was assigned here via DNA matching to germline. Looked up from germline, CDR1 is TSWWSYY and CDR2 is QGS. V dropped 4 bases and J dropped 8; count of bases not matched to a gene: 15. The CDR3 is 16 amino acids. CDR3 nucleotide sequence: TGTGCTCTTGGGGGACGTCCAGTACTGGGGGTATACAAACTCATCTTT. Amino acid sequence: CALGGRPVLGVYKLIF.

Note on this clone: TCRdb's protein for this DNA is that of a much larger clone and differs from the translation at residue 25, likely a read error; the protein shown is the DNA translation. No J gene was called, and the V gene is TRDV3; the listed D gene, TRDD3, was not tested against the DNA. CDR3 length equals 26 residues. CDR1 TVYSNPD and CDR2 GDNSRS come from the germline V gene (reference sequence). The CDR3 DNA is TGTGCCTTTAGCTCCGTCCATACTTCCTACACACGGAGGGTGGACATACCCAGATATGACACCGATAAACTCACCTTT. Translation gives CAFSSVHTSYTRRVDIPRYDTDKLTF.

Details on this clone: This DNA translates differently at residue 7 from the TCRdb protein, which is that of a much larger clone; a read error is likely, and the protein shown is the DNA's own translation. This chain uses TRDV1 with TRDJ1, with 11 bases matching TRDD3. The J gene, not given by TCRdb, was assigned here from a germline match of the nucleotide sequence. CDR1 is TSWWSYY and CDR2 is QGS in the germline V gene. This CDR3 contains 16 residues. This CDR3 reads CALGELSQCLGDTLIF. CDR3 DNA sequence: TGTGCTCTTGGGGAACTATCTCAGTGTCTGGGGGATACACTCATCTTT.

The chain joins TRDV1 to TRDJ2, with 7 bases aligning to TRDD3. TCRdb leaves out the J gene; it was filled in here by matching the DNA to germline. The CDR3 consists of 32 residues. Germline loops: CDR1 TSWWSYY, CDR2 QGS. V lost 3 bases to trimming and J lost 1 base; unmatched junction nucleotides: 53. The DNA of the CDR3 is TGTGCTCTTGGGGACCTTATCCTTATTCGGTCCCGTAGACGGCCTAAGGACGTAGTACTGGGGTCTCCCGAGGGTTTGACAGCACAACTCTTCTTT. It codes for CALGDLILIRSRRRPKDVVLGSPEGLTAQLFF.

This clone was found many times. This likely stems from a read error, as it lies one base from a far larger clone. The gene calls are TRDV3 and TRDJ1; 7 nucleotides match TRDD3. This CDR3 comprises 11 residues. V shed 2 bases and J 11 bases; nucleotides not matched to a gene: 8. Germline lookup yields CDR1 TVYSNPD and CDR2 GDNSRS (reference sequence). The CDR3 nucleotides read TGTGCCTTTTCCTCGGGGGGATTCCTCATCTTT. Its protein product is CAFSSGGFLIF.

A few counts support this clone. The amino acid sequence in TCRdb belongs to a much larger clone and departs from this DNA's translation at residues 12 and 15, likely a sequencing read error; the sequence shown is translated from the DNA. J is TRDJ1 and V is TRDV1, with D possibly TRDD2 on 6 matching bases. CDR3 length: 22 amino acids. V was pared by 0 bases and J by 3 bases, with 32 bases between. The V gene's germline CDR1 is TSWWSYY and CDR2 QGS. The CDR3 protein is CALGELGGDLGAGNFLSDKLIF. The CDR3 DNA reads TGTGCTCTTGGGGAACTTGGAGGGGACTTAGGTGCTGGGAACTTCCTTTCCGATAAACTCATCTTT.

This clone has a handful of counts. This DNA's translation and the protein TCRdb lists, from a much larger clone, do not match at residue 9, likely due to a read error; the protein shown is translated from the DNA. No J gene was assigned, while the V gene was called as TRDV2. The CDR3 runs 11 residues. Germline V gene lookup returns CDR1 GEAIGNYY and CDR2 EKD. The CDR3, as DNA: TGTGCCTGGGAAGGGGCAGCACAACCCTTCTTT. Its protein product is CAWEGAAQPFF.

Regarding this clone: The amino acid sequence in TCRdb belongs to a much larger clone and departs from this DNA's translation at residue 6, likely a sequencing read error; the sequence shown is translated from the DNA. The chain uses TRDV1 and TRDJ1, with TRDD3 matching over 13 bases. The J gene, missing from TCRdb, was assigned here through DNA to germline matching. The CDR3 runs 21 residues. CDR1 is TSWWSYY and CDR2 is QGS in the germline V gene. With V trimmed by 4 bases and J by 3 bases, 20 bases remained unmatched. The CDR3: CALGASSYVSLLGDTADKLIF. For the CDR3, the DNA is TGTGCTCTTGGGGCCTCTTCCTACGTATCCCTACTGGGGGATACGGCCGATAAACTCATCTTT.

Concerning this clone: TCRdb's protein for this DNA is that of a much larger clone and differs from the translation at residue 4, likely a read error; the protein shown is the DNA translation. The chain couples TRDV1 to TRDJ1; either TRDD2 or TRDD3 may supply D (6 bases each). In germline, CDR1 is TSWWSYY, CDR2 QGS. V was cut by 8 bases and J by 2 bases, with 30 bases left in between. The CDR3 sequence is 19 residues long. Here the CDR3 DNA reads TGTGCTCTTAGGGTTTCCTGTGGGGATCCTACCTGTGGGACCGATAAACTCATCTTT. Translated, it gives CALRVSCGDPTCGTDKLIF.

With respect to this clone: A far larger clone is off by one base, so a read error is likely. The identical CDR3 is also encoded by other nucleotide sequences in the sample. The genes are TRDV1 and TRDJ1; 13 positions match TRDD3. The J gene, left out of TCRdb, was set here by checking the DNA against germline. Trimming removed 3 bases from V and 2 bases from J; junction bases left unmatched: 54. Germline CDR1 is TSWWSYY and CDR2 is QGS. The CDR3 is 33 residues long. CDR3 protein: CALGELPASPLPILYWGIRFATLDQQRTDKLIF. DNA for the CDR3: TGTGCTCTTGGGGAGCTGCCCGCCTCCCCTCTCCCGATTCTATACTGGGGGATACGCTTCGCAACCTTGGACCAACAAAGAACCGATAAACTCATCTTT.

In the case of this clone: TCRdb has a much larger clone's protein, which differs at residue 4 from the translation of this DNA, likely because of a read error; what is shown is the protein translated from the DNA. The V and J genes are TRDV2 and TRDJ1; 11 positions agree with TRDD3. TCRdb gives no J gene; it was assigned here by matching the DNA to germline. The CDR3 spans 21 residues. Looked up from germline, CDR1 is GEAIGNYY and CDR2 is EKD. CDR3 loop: CACGTVYGPMGDTLDTDKLIF. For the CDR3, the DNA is TGTGCCTGTGGCACCGTCTATGGGCCCATGGGGGATACGTTAGACACCGATAAACTCATCTTT.

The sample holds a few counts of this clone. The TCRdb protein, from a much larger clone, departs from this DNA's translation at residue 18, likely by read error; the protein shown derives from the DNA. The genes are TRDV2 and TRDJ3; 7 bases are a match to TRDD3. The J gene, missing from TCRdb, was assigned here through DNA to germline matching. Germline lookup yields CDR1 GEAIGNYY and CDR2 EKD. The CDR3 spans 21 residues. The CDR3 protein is CACDKVAPGGSSSWDTRRMFF. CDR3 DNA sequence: TGTGCCTGTGACAAAGTAGCTCCCGGGGGATCTAGCTCCTGGGACACCCGACGGATGTTTTTC.

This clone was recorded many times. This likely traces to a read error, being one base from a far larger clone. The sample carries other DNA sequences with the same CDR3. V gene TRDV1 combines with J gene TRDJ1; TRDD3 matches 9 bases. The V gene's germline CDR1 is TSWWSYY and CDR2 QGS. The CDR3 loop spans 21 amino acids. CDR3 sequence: CALGELLPRHLRGGYTDKLIF. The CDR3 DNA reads TGTGCTCTTGGGGAACTCCTGCCCCGTCACCTCAGGGGGGGATACACTGATAAACTCATCTTT.

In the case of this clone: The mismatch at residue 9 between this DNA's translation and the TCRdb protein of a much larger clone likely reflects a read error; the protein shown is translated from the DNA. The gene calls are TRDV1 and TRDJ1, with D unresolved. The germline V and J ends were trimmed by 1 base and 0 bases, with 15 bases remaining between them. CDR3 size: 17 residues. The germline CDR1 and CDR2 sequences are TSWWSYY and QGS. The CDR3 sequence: CALGEPALTQYTDKLIF. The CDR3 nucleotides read TGTGCTCTTGGGGAACCCGCCCTGACCCAGTACACCGATAAACTCATCTTT.